Shown below are 19 T cell receptor beta chains from a single sample sequenced in a study of shared clonotypes between healthy human individuals (dated by TCRdb to about 2020). Library creation used the immunoSEQ multiplex PCR assay. The table was pulled from immuneACCESS by TCRdb, which kept in-frame rearrangements only. Such tables lose some clones; where checked, under half of the loss comes from unresolved V genes, and the rest has no known cause. Recorded for this sample are hundreds of thousands of clones; approximately 97% of them occurred a single time. The ten largest account for approximately 0.057% of the sample. The material sequenced was naive CD4+ T cells sorted from blood. Taken with the paper, the label for cell subset or site translates to: CD45RA+ positively selected. The origin of the receptors is a woman aged 25 to 39 in good health.

The rearrangement uses TRBV28 and TRBJ1-5; D remains ambiguous. The length of the CDR3 is 14 residues. Per the germline V gene, CDR1 is MDHEN and CDR2 is SYDVKM. V lost 6 bases and J 0 bases, leaving 9 bases between the germline ends. CDR3 sequence (DNA): TGTGCCAGCAGCCGGCAATATAGCAATCAGCCCCAGCATTTT. Amino acids: CASSRQYSNQPQHF.

The V call is TRBV7-3, the J call TRBJ2-1; 9 nucleotides agree with TRBD2. The CDR3 sequence is 15 residues long. Germline V gene data show CDR1 as SGHTA and CDR2 as FQGTGA. With 5 bases clipped from V and 8 bases from J, the junction kept 10 bases outside the gene matches. The CDR3 spells CASSQGGTSNDEQFF. The CDR3, as DNA: TGTGCCAGCAGCCAAGGTGGGACTAGCAACGATGAGCAGTTCTTC.

The rearrangement joins TRBV7-2 to TRBJ2-7; tentative D call: TRBD1 (6 bases). The CDR3 has 15 amino acids. Germline CDR1 is SGHTA and CDR2 is FQGNSA. V dropped 2 bases and J dropped 2 bases, with 13 bases sitting between them. CDR3 sequence reads: CASSLFRGRTYEQYF. The CDR3 coding sequence is TGTGCCAGCAGCTTATTCAGGGGTAGAACCTACGAGCAGTACTTC.

The rearrangement joins TRBV30 to TRBJ1-1; unclear D gene. CDR3 size: 13 residues. V was cut by 1 base and J by 1 base, with 7 bases left in between. Per germline, CDR1 GTSNPN and CDR2 SVGIG (reference sequence). CDR3 coding DNA: TGTGCCTGGAGTGAGGCTTGGAACACTGAAGCTTTCTTT. Its translation is CAWSEAWNTEAFF. Full variable domain (rest looked up from reference TRBV30 and TRBJ1-1): SQTIHQWPATLVQPVGSPLSLECTVEGTSNPNLYWYRQAAGRGLQLLFYSVGIGQISSEVPQNLSASRPQDRQFILSSKKLLLSDSGFYLCAWSEAWNTEAFFGQGTRLTVV.

This clone appeared once. The rearrangement uses TRBV6-5 and TRBJ1-2; D might be TRBD1 (5 bases). V was pared by 2 bases and J by 8 bases, with 21 bases between. The germline V gene encodes CDR1 MNHEY and CDR2 SVGAGI. This CDR3 contains 16 residues. CDR3 sequence: CASSYEGRLSGSGYTF. CDR3 coding DNA: TGTGCCAGCAGTTACGAGGGGCGACTCTCAGGGTCCGGCTACACCTTC.

The V and J genes are TRBV27 and TRBJ2-5; TRBD2 matches at 12 bases. Germline trimming cut 8 bases from V and 3 bases from J; bases unmatched to any gene: 10. The germline gives CDR1 MNHEY, CDR2 SMNVEV (reference sequence). The CDR3 runs 16 residues. The CDR3 loop is CASGRLAGVNKETQYF. CDR3 nucleotide sequence: TGTGCCAGCGGACGACTAGCGGGAGTTAATAAAGAGACCCAGTACTTC.

V usage is TRBV28 and J usage is TRBJ2-7, with D maybe TRBD1 (6 bases). Trimming shortened V by 0 bases and J by 1 base, and 13 bases separated the two germline ends. The CDR3 loop spans 16 amino acids. Germline loops: CDR1 MDHEN, CDR2 SYDVKM. The CDR3 loop reads CASSLWNRVQSYEQYF. The DNA of the CDR3 is TGTGCCAGCAGTTTATGGAACAGGGTCCAGTCCTACGAGCAGTACTTC.

The rearrangement uses TRBV15 and TRBJ2-1; 12 bases fit TRBD2. This CDR3 comprises 18 residues. Germline CDR1 is LNHNV and CDR2 is YYDKDF (reference sequence). V was clipped by 0 bases and J by 9 bases; unmatched bases: 12. CDR3 DNA sequence: TGTGCCACCAGCAGAGATGTGGCTAGCGGGAGGGCCCTCGCTGAGCAGTTCTTC. Its protein product is CATSRDVASGRALAEQFF.

The rearrangement links TRBV23-1 to TRBJ2-7, with unresolved D. TRBV23-1 is an ORF, and what it does is uncertain. The V and J ends lost 4 bases and 6 bases respectively, with 13 bases between them. The CDR3 totals 13 residues. DNA for the CDR3: TGCGCCAGCAGTCCCCCCGGGCCCCTCGAGCAGTACTTC. It is translated as CASSPPGPLEQYF.

The rearrangement joins TRBV28 to TRBJ1-5, with D uncertain. There are 13 residues in the CDR3. CDR1 MDHEN and CDR2 SYDVKM come from the germline V gene. V was shortened by 2 bases and J by 9 bases, with 11 bases between the two germline ends. The CDR3 DNA reads as TGTGCCAGCAGTTTACCCATATTCGGGCCCCAGCATTTT. Its translation is CASSLPIFGPQHF.

The chain combines TRBV4-1 with TRBJ2-1; D not certain. The V end was cut by 4 bases, the J end by 0 bases, with 13 bases between. The CDR3 spans 16 residues. Germline V gives CDR1 MGHRA, CDR2 YSYEKL. The CDR3 bases are TGCGCCAGCAGCCTACAAAGCGAACTCTCCTACAATGAGCAGTTCTTC. Protein product: CASSLQSELSYNEQFF.

V gene TRBV19 combines with J gene TRBJ2-7; 7 bases fit TRBD2. In germline, CDR1 is LNHDA, CDR2 SQIVND (reference sequence). The CDR3 covers 14 residues. Trimming at V came to 3 bases and at J to 3 bases, leaving 5 bases not matched to a gene. The CDR3 region is CASSIFAGDYEQYF. In nucleotides, the CDR3 is TGTGCCAGTAGTATTTTTGCGGGGGACTACGAGCAGTACTTC.

This clone has just a few counts. The chain is built from TRBV18 and TRBJ2-2, with 11 bases fitting TRBD1. Germline CDR1 is KGHSH and CDR2 is LQKENI. The CDR3 extends over 16 amino acids. J was trimmed by 0 bases and V by 4 bases; bases with no gene match: 1. The CDR3 nucleotides are TGTGCCAGCTCACGGACAGGGGGCGCGAACACCGGGGAGCTGTTTTTT. Residues: CASSRTGGANTGELFF.

The chain couples TRBV6-5 to TRBJ2-2, with D possibly matching TRBD2 (6 bases). Germline CDR1 MNHEY, CDR2 SVGAGI. The ends were cut back, 5 bases at V and 6 bases at J, with 13 bases in the middle. This CDR3 region has 14 residues. As DNA, the CDR3 is TGTGCCAGCAGTCCCCGGAGGGTGGCCGGGGAGCTGTTTTTT. Amino acid sequence: CASSPRRVAGELFF.

This clone was found once. The gene calls are TRBV7-9 and TRBJ1-3; D is unresolved. The length of the CDR3 is 11 residues. V was trimmed by 3 bases and J by 4 bases, leaving 1 base between them. Germline lookup yields CDR1 SEHNR and CDR2 FQNEAQ (reference sequence). CDR3 nucleotide sequence: TGTGCCAGCAGCTTCGGAAACACCATATATTTT. Translated, it gives CASSFGNTIYF.

This clone occurred once. The chain employs TRBV7-2 and TRBJ2-7; 7 nucleotides line up with TRBD1. This CDR3 has 14 residues. The V and J ends lost 5 bases and 5 bases, in that order; junction bases with no gene match: 9. The germline gives CDR1 SGHTA, CDR2 FQGNSA. This CDR3 is CASSARQGAHEQYF. The CDR3 DNA reads TGTGCCAGCAGCGCGAGACAGGGCGCCCACGAGCAGTACTTC. The complete variable domain, with remaining parts taken from reference TRBV7-2 and TRBJ2-7, reads GAGVSQSPSNKVTEKGKDVELRCDPISGHTALYWYRQSLGQGLEFLIYFQGNSAPDKSGLPSDRFSAERTGGSVSTLTIQRTQQEDSAVYLCASSARQGAHEQYFGPGTRLTVT.

This chain joins TRBV28 and TRBJ1-5; 7 bases map to TRBD1. The germline gives CDR1 MDHEN, CDR2 SYDVKM. The ends lost 4 bases at V and 3 bases at J; junction bases unmatched: 6. There are 15 residues in the CDR3. CDR3 nucleotides: TGTGCCAGCAGTTCCACGACAGGGCTCAATCAGCCCCAGCATTTT. Amino acids: CASSSTTGLNQPQHF.

The chain carries TRBV6-1 and TRBJ1-4; 8 positions match TRBD1. Germline trimming cut 4 bases from V and 2 bases from J; bases unmatched to any gene: 6. In germline, CDR1 is MNHNS, CDR2 SASEGT. This CDR3 spans 16 amino acids. The CDR3 nucleotides read TGTGCCAGCAGTGGTGGACAGGGTTCTACTAATGAAAAACTGTTTTTT. It is translated as CASSGGQGSTNEKLFF.

The count of this clone is one. The rearrangement joins TRBV27 to TRBJ2-2, with 10 bases matching TRBD1. V shed 10 bases, J shed 6 bases, and the junction held 8 bases outside the gene matches. The CDR3 totals 14 residues. Germline V CDR1 and CDR2: MNHEY, SMNVEV (reference sequence). In DNA, the CDR3 is TGTGCCACCTCCTCGACAGGGGGCCCCGGGGAGCTGTTTTTT. Translation gives CATSSTGGPGELFF.